The clone carrying this T cell receptor (beta chain) was seen a few times. The antigen remains unidentified. The CDR3 spans 13 residues. Deletions cut 0 bases from V and 7 bases from J, with 8 bases between. Germline CDR1 is SGHNT and CDR2 is YYREEE (reference sequence). The sample comes from a study of vaccination effects on CD4 cells after COVID-19. Antigen-specific CD4+ T cells were expanded with viral peptide pools in the ViraFEST assay before sequencing. It was after 10 days of culture that CD4+ T cells were isolated. Nucleocapsid antibodies were negative in the vaccine recipients, who had never had SARS-CoV-2 infection. TCRdb's copy holds only in-frame clones and misses some; the assay was immunoSEQ multiplex PCR. Of tens of thousands of clones listed, 65% to 85% are singletons.

The sample consisted of CD4+ T cells from PBMCs cultured with HCoV-OC43 spike peptides, taken before COVID-19 vaccination. Subset indicated: HCoV-OC43 spike overlapping peptide pool stimulation. The chain links TRBV5-4 to TRBJ2-1; D is perhaps TRBD1 (6 bases). This clonotype was obtained from a human donor who received a COVID-19 vaccine. The chain's CDR3 is CASSLDRVNEQFF. CDR3 DNA sequence: TGTGCCAGCAGCTTGGACAGGGTAAATGAGCAGTTCTTC.